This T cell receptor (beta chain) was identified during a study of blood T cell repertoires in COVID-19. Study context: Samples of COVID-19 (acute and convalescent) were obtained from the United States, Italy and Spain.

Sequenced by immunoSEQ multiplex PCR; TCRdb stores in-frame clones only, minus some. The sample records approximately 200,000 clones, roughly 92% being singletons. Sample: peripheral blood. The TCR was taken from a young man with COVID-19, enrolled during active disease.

The CDR3, as DNA: TGTGCCAGCTCACCAACGGACAGGGGTGGCGTTGGCAATCAGCCCCAGCATTTT. Encoded protein: CASSPTDRGGVGNQPQHF. The rearrangement links TRBV18 to TRBJ1-5; the match to TRBD1 covers 9 bases. Trimming cost V 2 bases and J 2 bases; bases outside gene matches: 10. The length of the CDR3 is 18 residues. Germline CDR1 reads KGHSH; CDR2 reads LQKENI.